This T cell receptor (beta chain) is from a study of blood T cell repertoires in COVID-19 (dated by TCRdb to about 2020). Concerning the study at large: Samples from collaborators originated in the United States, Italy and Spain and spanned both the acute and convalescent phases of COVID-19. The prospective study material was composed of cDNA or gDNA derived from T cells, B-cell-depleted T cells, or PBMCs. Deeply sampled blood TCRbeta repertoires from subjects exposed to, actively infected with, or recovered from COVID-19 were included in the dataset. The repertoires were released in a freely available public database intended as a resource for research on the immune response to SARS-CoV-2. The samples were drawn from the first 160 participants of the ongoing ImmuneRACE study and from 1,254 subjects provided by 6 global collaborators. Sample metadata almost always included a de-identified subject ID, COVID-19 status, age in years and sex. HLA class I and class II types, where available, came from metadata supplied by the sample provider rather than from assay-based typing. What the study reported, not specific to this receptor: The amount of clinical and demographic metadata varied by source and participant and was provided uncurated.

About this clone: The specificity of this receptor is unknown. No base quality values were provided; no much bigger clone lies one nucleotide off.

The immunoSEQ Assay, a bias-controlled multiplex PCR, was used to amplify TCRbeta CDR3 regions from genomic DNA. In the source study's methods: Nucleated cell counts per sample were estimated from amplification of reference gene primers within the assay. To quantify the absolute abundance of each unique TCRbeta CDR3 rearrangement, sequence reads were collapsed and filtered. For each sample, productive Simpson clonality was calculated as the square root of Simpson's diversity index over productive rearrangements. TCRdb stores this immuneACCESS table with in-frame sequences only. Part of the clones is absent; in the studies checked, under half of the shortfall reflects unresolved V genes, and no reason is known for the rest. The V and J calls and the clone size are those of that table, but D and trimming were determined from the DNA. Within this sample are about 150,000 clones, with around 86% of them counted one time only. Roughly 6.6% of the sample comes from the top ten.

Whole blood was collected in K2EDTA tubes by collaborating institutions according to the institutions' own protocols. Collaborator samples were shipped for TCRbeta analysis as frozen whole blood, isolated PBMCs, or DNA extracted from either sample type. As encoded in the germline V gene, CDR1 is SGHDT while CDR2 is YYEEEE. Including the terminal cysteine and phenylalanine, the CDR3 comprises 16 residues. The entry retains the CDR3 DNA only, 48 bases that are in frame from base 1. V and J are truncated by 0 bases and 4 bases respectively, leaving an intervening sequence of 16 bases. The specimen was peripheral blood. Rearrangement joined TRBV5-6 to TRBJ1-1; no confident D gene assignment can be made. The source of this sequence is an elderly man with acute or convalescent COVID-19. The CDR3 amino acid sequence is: CASSLGLTGSITEAFF. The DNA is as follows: TGTGCCAGCAGCTTGGGTCTAACGGGGTCGATCACTGAAGCTTTCTTT.